The clone carrying this TCR beta chain appeared a few times. What it recognizes is unknown. Donors gave 8 to 10 milliliters of peripheral blood apiece. Samples had at least 6.5 million PBMCs isolated from them. This sample was included in a study of blood T cells in healthy people across ages. Study-wide results and caveats: For the donors, CMV status was unknown and possibly confounded expanded clonotype changes.

The CDR3 sequence is 15 residues long. V lost 2 bases and J lost 1, with 10 bases in between. Germline V CDR1 and CDR2: SGDLS, YYNGEE. Sample-barcoded 5' priming and a J-beta primer mix drove a second PCR of roughly 6 to 12 cycles. Each cDNA was tagged by a template-switch adaptor containing 12 random nucleotides. In TCRdb, the 5' RACE reads were re-called with MiXCR into one record per CDR3 protein. This table holds more than 1 million distinct CDR3 sequences, 35% to 50% found once. The J gene is TRBJ2-1, the V gene TRBV9; tentatively, D is TRBD1 or TRBD2 (5 bases each). This TCR was sampled from a woman aged 55-75 years in good health. Sample: blood. The DNA of the CDR3 is TGTGCCAGCAGCGTGAGGGACGCATCCTACAATGAGCAGTTCTTC. It yields the protein CASSVRDASYNEQFF.